This passage covers 9 T cell receptor beta chains from one sample sequenced in a study of graft-versus-host responses after intestinal transplantation. These TCRs' antigens remain unknown. The data were produced by immunoSEQ multiplex PCR, yet TCRdb's version contains in-frame clones alone and is incomplete. This table has around 130,000 clones, approximately 90% appearing once. Sequenced material: unstimulated CD4+ T cells sorted from spleen or lymph node cells, taken before intestinal transplant. The receptors here all came from a human donor who received an intestinal transplant.

This clone was picked up one time. The CDR3 loop reads CASSPGSDGGNTIYF. In DNA, the CDR3 is TGTGCCAGCTCACCGGGTAGTGATGGAGGAAACACCATATATTTT. The V gene is TRBV18, the J gene TRBJ1-3; unclear D gene. From germline, CDR1 is KGHSH and CDR2 LQKENI. This CDR3 is built from 15 residues. V was trimmed by 3 bases and J by 4 bases, leaving 13 bases between them.

This chain links TRBV2 with TRBJ2-5; TRBD1 aligns across 8 bases. Matching the DNA end better, TRBJ2-7 makes the J call doubtful. The germline gives CDR1 SNHLY, CDR2 FYNNEI. The CDR3 contains 14 residues. The CDR3 nucleotides are TGTGCCAGCAGTCGACAGGGGACGGCCTACGAGCAGTACTTC. Its translation: CASSRQGTAYEQYF.

The chain is built from TRBV10-1 and TRBJ1-1; D gene ambiguous. Trimming shortened V by 3 bases and J by 0 bases, and 8 bases separated the two germline ends. Looked up from germline, CDR1 is WNHNN and CDR2 is SYGVQD (reference sequence). This CDR3 is 14 amino acids long. In nucleotides, the CDR3 is TGCGCCAGCAGTGATGGAGGGATGAACACTGAAGCTTTCTTT. It encodes CASSDGGMNTEAFF.

The rearrangement joins TRBV15 to TRBJ2-5; D is perhaps TRBD1 (6 bases). V gave up 1 base and J gave up 2 bases, with 8 bases separating them. Germline CDR1 and CDR2: LNHNV and YYDKDF (reference sequence). CDR3 length equals 14 residues. The CDR3 DNA reads TGTGCCACCAGCAGAGGACAGGAACAAGAGACCCAGTACTTC. It encodes CATSRGQEQETQYF.

This rearrangement joins TRBV18 to TRBJ1-5; D gene ambiguous. The CDR3 consists of 15 residues. The germline V gene encodes CDR1 KGHSH and CDR2 LQKENI. V dropped 6 bases and J dropped 2 bases, with 14 bases sitting between them. CDR3 sequence reads: CASSPTVTGNQPQHF. CDR3 sequence (DNA): TGTGCCAGCTCCCCAACAGTAACAGGCAATCAGCCCCAGCATTTT.

This clone has a single count. The chain combines TRBV5-1 with TRBJ2-1, with TRBD2 matching 9 bases. Germline V CDR1 and CDR2: SGHRS, YFSETQ. The junction had 11 bases not matched to a gene; V was cut back by 2 bases and J by 11 bases. The CDR3 runs to 15 residues. For the CDR3, the DNA is TGCGCCAGCAGCTTAAGCCTAGCGGGGAGTAATAAGCAGTTCTTC. Amino acid sequence: CASSLSLAGSNKQFF.

The J gene is TRBJ1-2, the V gene TRBV11-2, with 10 bases that match TRBD1. The CDR3 contains 15 residues. Germline-derived CDR1 and CDR2 are SGHAT and FQNNGV. J was trimmed by 1 base and V by 5 bases; bases with no gene match: 4. The CDR3 loop is CASSERDRGNYGYTF. The CDR3 DNA reads as TGTGCCAGCAGCGAGAGGGACAGGGGTAACTATGGCTACACCTTC.

The CDR3 DNA is TGCGCCAGCAGTGAAGAGTCTGAAGCTTTCTTT. This sequence encodes CASSEESEAFF. The chain employs TRBV10-2 and TRBJ1-1; D is ambiguous. Per germline, CDR1 WSHSY and CDR2 SAAADI. Trimming took 3 bases from V and 6 from J, leaving 5 bases between them. This CDR3 is built from 11 residues.

This clone was recorded once. CDR3 region: CASSYAAGGNGYTF. The CDR3 bases are TGTGCCAGCAGCTATGCCGCGGGGGGTAATGGCTACACCTTC. This sequence joins TRBV5-5 and TRBJ1-2; tentative D call: TRBD1 (5 bases). CDR1 and CDR2 from the germline V gene are SGHKS and YYEKEE (reference sequence). V was clipped by 3 bases and J by 6 bases, with 15 bases between them. This CDR3 comprises 14 residues.